Shown below are 10 T cell receptor beta chains from a single sample sequenced in a study of T cell responses to AZD1222 COVID-19 vaccine. This table comes from immunoSEQ multiplex PCR, and its TCRdb copy is limited to in-frame clones, with some not included. The table shows 120,000 to 150,000 clones, with roughly nine tenths occurring only once. The material sequenced was peripheral blood, taken 28 days after the second AZD1222 dose. The source of these receptors is an adult who received the AZD1222 COVID-19 vaccine.

This clone was recorded once. This rearrangement joins TRBV29-1 to TRBJ2-5; D not certain. CDR1 is SQVTM and CDR2 is ANQGSEA in the germline V gene. The CDR3 is made up of 13 amino acids. V dropped 4 bases and J dropped 7 bases, with 16 bases sitting between them. CDR3 bases: TGCAGCGTTGGAAACACCCTCCCGGGGACCCAGTACTTC. Translation gives CSVGNTLPGTQYF.

The rearrangement uses TRBV5-6 and TRBJ2-6, with D possibly being TRBD1 (6 bases). CDR3 length equals 13 residues. Trimming left V 6 bases short and J 2 bases short, with 6 bases between. The germline CDR1 and CDR2 sequences are SGHDT and YYEEEE. The CDR3: CASTGAGANVLTF. CDR3 DNA: TGTGCCAGCACAGGGGCTGGGGCCAACGTCCTGACTTTC.

The chain uses TRBV6-5 and TRBJ2-3; no firm D call. From germline, CDR1 is MNHEY and CDR2 SVGAGI. V gave up 4 bases and J gave up 0 bases, with 8 bases separating them. The CDR3 sequence is 14 residues long. CDR3 DNA sequence: TGTGCCAGCAGTTCCGATGTTAGCACAGATACGCAGTATTTT. The encoded protein is CASSSDVSTDTQYF.

This chain joins TRBV6-5 and TRBJ1-1, with TRBD1 matching 10 bases. V lost 2 bases, J lost 3 bases, and 0 bases stayed unmatched. The CDR3 extends over 14 amino acids. Germline V CDR1 and CDR2: MNHEY, SVGAGI. The CDR3, as DNA: TGTGCCAGCAGTTACGGGACAGGGGACACTGAAGCTTTCTTT. This encodes CASSYGTGDTEAFF.

The J gene is TRBJ2-7, the V gene TRBV28; D ambiguous. Germline V CDR1 and CDR2: MDHEN, SYDVKM. This CDR3 region has 13 residues. V dropped 5 bases and J dropped 4 bases, with 12 bases sitting between them. CDR3 sequence reads: CASSIMTGYEQYF. DNA of the CDR3: TGTGCCAGCAGTATAATGACGGGTTACGAGCAGTACTTC.

J is TRBJ2-2 and V is TRBV28, with 8 nucleotides matching TRBD2. The germline gives CDR1 MDHEN, CDR2 SYDVKM. The trim removed 1 base at V and 6 bases at J, leaving 7 bases unmatched. The CDR3 extends over 16 amino acids. Written as DNA, the CDR3 is TGTGCCAGCAGTTTATTTGGCATAGCGGGATCCGGGGAGCTGTTTTTT. Translated, it gives CASSLFGIAGSGELFF. Using reference TRBV28 and TRBJ2-2 for the parts outside the CDR3, the full variable domain is DVKVTQSSRYLVKRTGEKVFLECVQDMDHENMFWYRQDPGLGLRLIYFSYDVKMKEKGDIPEGYSVSREKKERFSLILESASTNQTSMYLCASSLFGIAGSGELFFGEGSRLTVL.

The genes are TRBV28 and TRBJ1-4; D remains unclear. Germline CDR1 MDHEN, CDR2 SYDVKM. Trimming took off 10 bases at V and 3 bases at J, with 12 bases between the two ends. The CDR3 runs to 13 residues. The CDR3 is CAIQIAANEKLFF. The CDR3 DNA sequence: TGTGCCATCCAGATAGCGGCTAATGAAAAACTGTTTTTT.

This chain links TRBV3-1 (or the pseudogene TRBV3-2) with TRBJ1-6, with TRBD1 as a possible D gene (5 bases). Trimming removed 4 bases at V and 8 bases at J, with 6 bases between. The CDR3 loop spans 12 amino acids. Germline V gene lookup returns CDR1 LGHDT and CDR2 YNNKEL (reference sequence). The CDR3 region has the DNA TGTGCCAGCAGCCTCAGGGATTCACCCCTCCACTTT. The encoded protein is CASSLRDSPLHF.

The rearrangement links TRBV6-6 to TRBJ1-2, with 7 bases identical to TRBD1. V shed 6 bases, J shed 8 bases, and the junction held 12 bases outside the gene matches. From germline, CDR1 is MNHNY and CDR2 SVGAGI (reference sequence). The CDR3 covers 14 residues. Here the CDR3 DNA reads TGTGCCAGCAGCAACCGGGACAGCATGCCCGGCTACACCTTC. Protein product: CASSNRDSMPGYTF.

V is TRBV25-1 and J is TRBJ1-1, with no clear D. Germline assignment: CDR1 MGHDK and CDR2 SYGVNS. Trimming took off 0 bases at V and 5 bases at J, with 7 bases between the two ends. This CDR3 is 13 amino acids long. CDR3 in amino acids: CASSEYGETEAFF. CDR3 sequence (DNA): TGTGCCAGCAGTGAATACGGGGAGACTGAAGCTTTCTTT. Combining the CDR3 with reference TRBV25-1 and TRBJ1-1 gives the whole variable domain EADIYQTPRYLVIGTGKKITLECSQTMGHDKMYWYQQDPGMELHLIHYSYGVNSTEKGDLSSESTVSRIRTEHFPLTLESARPSHTSQYLCASSEYGETEAFFGQGTRLTVV.